This section outlines one T cell receptor (beta chain) sequence together with its context. This entry is derived from a study of T cells in localized non-small cell lung cancer. Germline values: CDR1 MNHEY, CDR2 SVGAGI. V shed 5 bases, J shed 5 bases, and the junction held 9 bases outside the gene matches. CDR3 length: 15 residues. Only in-frame clones appear in the TCRdb table, and some are missing; sequencing was by immunoSEQ multiplex PCR. The table has around 40,000 clones, approximately 83% seen once. The TCR originated in a man between 40 and 69 years old with stage II lung adenocarcinoma. The V call is TRBV6-5, the J call TRBJ1-5; 7 positions agree with TRBD1. The material was PBMCs, obtained before any cancer treatment. The CDR3 reads CASSRPHRGDQPQHF. The CDR3 DNA is TGTGCCAGCAGTCGTCCCCACAGGGGTGATCAGCCCCAGCATTTT.